The entry below gives a single T cell receptor (beta chain) sequence along with its context. This sample is part of a study of shared clonotypes between healthy human individuals. Study at large: In total, the donors were a couple of women and a few men aged 18 to 49.

Assay runs were performed at deep level. Produced via immunoSEQ multiplex PCR; TCRdb's table is partial and in-frame only. This sample has fewer than 650,000 clones; about 79% occur once, and the top ten carry 10% to 15%. V lost 5 bases, J lost 0 bases, and 5 bases stayed unmatched. The CDR3 runs to 16 residues. The germline V gene has CDR1 SGHAT and CDR2 FQDESV (reference sequence). Donors comprised only Caucasian adults living in Nashville, Tennessee. The J gene is TRBJ2-1, the V gene TRBV11-1; TRBD2 matches at 9 bases. Specimen: PBMCs. This clonotype originated in a woman in her thirties or forties in good health. Some clones in this sample may be carry-over from other donors' samples. The chain's CDR3 is CASSPLSGSSYNEQFF. The CDR3 DNA sequence: TGTGCCAGCAGCCCACTTAGCGGGAGCTCCTACAATGAGCAGTTCTTC.